What follows are 5 T cell receptor beta chains derived from one specimen sequenced in a study of cytomegalovirus exposure and HLA in healthy donors. Data came from immunoSEQ multiplex PCR; TCRdb stores just in-frame clones and leaves some out. Here the sample spans approximately 300,000 clones, 75% to 90% being singletons. The sample was PBMCs. These TCRs come from a woman aged 18-35 years in good health and CMV-seronegative.

The rearrangement links TRBV9 to TRBJ2-1; D is perhaps TRBD2 (6 bases). The CDR3 runs to 16 residues. CDR1 and CDR2 (germline): SGDLS, YYNGEE. The V gene lost 4 bases and the J gene lost 0 bases, with 14 bases spanning the gap. The CDR3 region is CASSTTVGSSYNEQFF. In DNA, the CDR3 is TGTGCCAGCAGCACCACTGTCGGGAGCTCCTACAATGAGCAGTTCTTC.

The chain joins TRBV27 to TRBJ2-3; TRBD1 agrees at 10 bases. Germline CDR1 is MNHEY and CDR2 is SMNVEV (reference sequence). CDR3 size: 17 residues. With 6 bases clipped from V and 3 bases from J, the junction kept 12 bases outside the gene matches. CDR3 region: CASSPAGTGVRTDTQYF. Written as DNA, the CDR3 is TGTGCCAGCAGCCCCGCCGGGACAGGGGTCAGGACAGATACGCAGTATTTT.

V is TRBV7-2 and J is TRBJ1-5; no firm D call. Trimming cost V 3 bases and J 0 bases, with 12 bases left between them. This CDR3 has 16 amino acids. CDR1 and CDR2 from the germline V gene are SGHTA and FQGNSA. The CDR3 nucleotides read TGTGCCAGCAGCTTGGGCAGCCCTAATAGCAATCAGCCCCAGCATTTT. Protein product: CASSLGSPNSNQPQHF.

This chain links TRBV10-3 with TRBJ2-2, with 12 bases that match TRBD2. Germline CDR1 ENHRY, CDR2 SYGVKD. The CDR3 contains 14 residues. The V gene end was trimmed by 10 bases and the J gene end by 5 bases; junction bases not matched to a gene: 5. The CDR3 region has the DNA TGTGCCACAGGACTAGCGGGACTTACCGGGGAGCTGTTTTTT. This gives the protein CATGLAGLTGELFF.

The chain combines TRBV27 with TRBJ2-2; 7 bases match TRBD1. Germline V gives CDR1 MNHEY, CDR2 SMNVEV (reference sequence). After removal of 1 base from V and 2 bases from J, the junction contained 7 bases not matched to a gene. The CDR3 is 17 residues long. The CDR3 bases are TGTGCCAGCAGTTTATTACGGGACAGCGATAACACCGGGGAGCTGTTTTTT. This sequence encodes CASSLLRDSDNTGELFF.